These 15 T cell receptor beta chains originate from one sample sequenced in a study of T cell responses to AZD1222 COVID-19 vaccine. Sequencing was performed with immunoSEQ multiplex PCR; in TCRdb, only in-frame clones are kept and a portion is missing. The sample includes approximately 140,000 clones, 88% seen only once; the top ten take around 16%. Material: peripheral blood, obtained on day 0 of AZD1222 vaccination. Receptor source: an adult in good health.

The chain combines TRBV4-3 with TRBJ1-1; D is undetermined. The CDR3 has 15 amino acids. V lost 2 bases, J lost 1 base, and 11 bases lay in between. Germline V CDR1 and CDR2: LGHNA, YSLEER. The CDR3 region has the DNA TGCGCCAGCAGCCAATCCATTACCACGAACACTGAAGCTTTCTTT. This encodes CASSQSITTNTEAFF.

The chain joins TRBV3-1 (or the pseudogene TRBV3-2) to TRBJ1-2; possibly TRBD1 for D (6 bases). The V end was cut by 0 bases, the J end by 10 bases, with 12 bases between. This CDR3 comprises 13 residues. Germline CDR1 LGHDT, CDR2 YNNKEL (reference sequence). CDR3 sequence reads: CASSQEGAAFYTF. The DNA for the CDR3 is TGTGCCAGCAGCCAAGAGGGGGCCGCCTTCTACACCTTC.

The rearrangement joins TRBV5-6 to TRBJ1-1; D is ambiguous. Germline values: CDR1 SGHDT, CDR2 YYEEEE. This CDR3 has 13 residues. The germline V and J ends were trimmed by 3 bases and 1 base, with 7 bases remaining between them. CDR3 protein: CASSWEANTEAFF. CDR3 coding DNA: TGTGCCAGCAGCTGGGAGGCGAACACTGAAGCTTTCTTT.

The J gene is TRBJ1-5, the V gene TRBV15; 8 bases map to TRBD1. Germline V gives CDR1 LNHNV, CDR2 YYDKDF (reference sequence). V shed 5 bases, J shed 5 bases, and the junction held 11 bases outside the gene matches. The CDR3 sequence is 16 residues long. CDR3 sequence reads: CATSPIGQGVDQPQHF. CDR3 nucleotides: TGTGCCACCAGCCCGATAGGACAGGGCGTAGATCAGCCCCAGCATTTT.

The chain is built from TRBV7-9 and TRBJ1-2, with 10 nucleotides matching TRBD1. Germline CDR1 is SEHNR and CDR2 is FQNEAQ (reference sequence). J was trimmed by 5 bases and V by 4 bases; bases with no gene match: 4. The CDR3 contains 14 residues. The CDR3 region is CASSSRDRGYGYTF. CDR3 nucleotides: TGTGCCAGCAGCTCCCGGGACAGGGGATATGGCTACACCTTC.

J is TRBJ2-7 and V is TRBV7-9, with TRBD1 matching over 10 bases. Germline V lookup: CDR1 SEHNR, CDR2 FQNEAQ (reference sequence). The CDR3 is 14 residues long. The junction had 8 bases not matched to a gene; V was cut back by 8 bases and J by 4 bases. CDR3 sequence: CASGNRQGAYEQYF. The CDR3 DNA is TGTGCCAGCGGCAATAGACAGGGGGCTTACGAGCAGTACTTC.

The rearrangement joins TRBV3-1 (or the pseudogene TRBV3-2) to TRBJ1-2, with 8 bases lining up with TRBD1. The CDR3 extends over 15 amino acids. The germline CDR1 and CDR2 sequences are LGHDT and YNNKEL (reference sequence). The V gene end was trimmed by 0 bases and the J gene end by 7 bases; junction bases not matched to a gene: 7. CDR3 in amino acids: CASSQDDGTGSGYTF. Here the CDR3 DNA reads TGTGCCAGCAGCCAAGACGACGGGACAGGAAGTGGCTACACCTTC.

The rearrangement joins TRBV7-8 to TRBJ1-2; D is ambiguous. Germline CDR1 SGHVS, CDR2 FQNEAQ. This CDR3 region has 14 residues. V gave up 6 bases and J gave up 5 bases, with 16 bases separating them. The CDR3, as DNA: TGTGCCAGCAGTCTAAGGACGGAGGTTTATGGCTACACCTTC. This translates into CASSLRTEVYGYTF.

This clone was seen only once. The chain has TRBV2 and TRBJ1-6, with a tentative D call TRBD1 (5 bases). The CDR3 has 13 residues. Trimming took off 8 bases at V and 6 bases at J, with 11 bases between the two ends. Germline CDR1 and CDR2: SNHLY and FYNNEI. Here the CDR3 reads CASLRDANSPLHF. The CDR3 nucleotides are TGTGCCAGCCTACGGGACGCTAATTCACCCCTCCACTTT.

This clone was recorded only once. This rearrangement joins TRBV5-1 to TRBJ1-1; tentative D call: TRBD1 (6 bases). Germline CDR1 and CDR2: SGHRS and YFSETQ. V was shortened by 4 bases and J by 0 bases, with 16 bases between the two germline ends. The CDR3 consists of 16 residues. CDR3 sequence: CASSPGLGGMNTEAFF. CDR3 coding DNA: TGCGCCAGCAGCCCGGGGTTAGGGGGAATGAACACTGAAGCTTTCTTT.

The V call is TRBV5-5, the J call TRBJ1-3; TRBD1 agrees at 7 bases. Unmatched junction bases numbered 8, after V lost 7 bases and J lost 1 base. The germline CDR1 and CDR2 sequences are SGHKS and YYEKEE (reference sequence). The CDR3 length is 15 residues. Written as DNA, the CDR3 is TGTGCCAGCGACAGGGACGGCTCTTCTGGAAACACCATATATTTT. This encodes CASDRDGSSGNTIYF.

The chain couples TRBV18 to TRBJ2-7; D uncertain. V lost 0 bases and J lost 3, with 9 bases in between. CDR3 length: 14 residues. Germline V lookup: CDR1 KGHSH, CDR2 LQKENI. DNA for the CDR3: TGTGCCAGCTCACCACCGTCCCCTAGCTACGAGCAGTACTTC. Protein product: CASSPPSPSYEQYF.

The chain combines TRBV28 with TRBJ1-4; D is perhaps TRBD1 (5 bases). This CDR3 has 11 amino acids. V gave up 6 bases and J gave up 7 bases, with 6 bases separating them. Germline CDR1 and CDR2: MDHEN and SYDVKM. The CDR3 DNA reads as TGTGCCAGCAGAAGGGGTGAAAAACTGTTTTTT. Translated, it gives CASRRGEKLFF.

This chain joins TRBV6-5 and TRBJ1-2, with D uncertain. The CDR3 is 16 residues long. Germline assignment: CDR1 MNHEY and CDR2 SVGAGI. V dropped 3 bases and J dropped 4 bases, with 18 bases sitting between them. CDR3 loop: CASSYGWGEGSYGYTF. The DNA of the CDR3 is TGTGCCAGCAGTTATGGGTGGGGTGAGGGATCCTATGGCTACACCTTC.

Concerning this clone itself: An end of the junction differs from the germline gene, which may be a read error. The chain combines TRBV7-2 with TRBJ2-7; 11 bases agree with TRBD2. The CDR3 runs 14 residues. Looked up from germline, CDR1 is SGHTA and CDR2 is FQGNSA. The CDR3 here is CASTLAGGPVEQYF. The CDR3 DNA follows: TGTGCCAGCACCTTAGCGGGGGGGCCTGTCGAGCAGTACTTC.